These 2 T cell receptor beta chains originate from one sample sequenced in a study of vaccination effects on CD4 cells after COVID-19. No antigen has been assigned to these receptors. Between days 10 and 11 of culture, CD4+ T cells were separated out. The table came from immunoSEQ multiplex PCR; TCRdb's copy has only in-frame clones and leaves some out. This sample yields about 30,000 clones, of which 65% are seen a single time; 9.9% belongs to the top ten. The starting material was CD4+ T cells from PBMCs cultured without peptide, obtained before COVID-19 vaccination. These receptors originate from a human donor who received a COVID-19 vaccine.

This sequence joins TRBV7-9 and TRBJ1-4; a possible D gene is TRBD1 (5 bases). Germline CDR1 reads SEHNR; CDR2 reads FQNEAQ (reference sequence). This CDR3 contains 14 residues. Trimming shortened V by 1 base and J by 4 bases, and 7 bases separated the two germline ends. The CDR3 here is CASSLGQNNEKLFF. The DNA of the CDR3 is TGTGCCAGCAGCTTAGGACAGAATAATGAAAAACTGTTTTTT.

This chain joins TRBV2 and TRBJ1-6; 11 nucleotides line up with TRBD1. The J segment lost 4 bases and the V segment lost 4 bases, leaving 6 bases of the junction unmatched. This CDR3 is built from 17 residues. Germline values: CDR1 SNHLY, CDR2 FYNNEI. CDR3 coding DNA: TGTGCCAGCAGTGTTCGGACAGGGGGCCCTTATAATTCACCCCTCCACTTT. This translates into CASSVRTGGPYNSPLHF.